This T cell receptor (beta chain) came from a study of brain metastases from non-small cell lung cancer. In germline, CDR1 is SGHRS, CDR2 YFSETQ. The CDR3 loop spans 14 amino acids. Between the trimmed V and J ends, which lost 4 bases and 1 base, there was a span of 11 bases. TCRdb's copy holds only in-frame clones and misses some; the assay was immunoSEQ multiplex PCR. The table has approximately 2,000 clones, 85% seen once. Material for sequencing was tumor-adjacent normal tissue. The chain joins TRBV5-1 to TRBJ1-1; a weak D match, TRBD1 (6 bases). This TCR was sampled from a donor at least 40 years old with non-small cell lung cancer. The DNA of the CDR3 is TGCGCCAGCAGCAATGGACAGCCGAACACTGAAGCTTTCTTT. This codes for CASSNGQPNTEAFF.